The rows below give T cell receptor beta chains drawn from one sample of a study of T cells in tuberculosis. Libraries were prepared by immunoSEQ multiplex PCR; TCRdb keeps only in-frame clonotypes and omits some of them. The data show under 50,000 clones, with 95% seen just once and roughly 3.6% held by the top ten. The sample comprised PBMCs. The origin of the receptors is a donor aged 10 to 29 with latent tuberculosis or without tuberculosis infection. The conserved cysteine and the conserved F or W are not part of the CDR3 here.

CDR3	V
ASRGQGNIQY	TRBV2
ASSLFPRGNQPQH	TRBV27
ASSPEQETQY	TRBV2
ASSQTDDRGYQETQY	TRBV18
ATSRDGGGLSNQPQH	TRBV15
AWRDGQGLLYEQY	TRBV30
ASRDRGGNTEAF	TRBV6-1
ASSFGQLNTEAF	TRBV5-1
ASSIGAGRTDYGYT	TRBV19
ASSDTGNYGYT	TRBV2
ASSFGTGGYNEQF	TRBV27
ASSLVPPAGGSWTQY	TRBV11-2
ASSQPPGHSNTEAF	TRBV4-1
ASRLGQAETQPQH	TRBV28
ASRDRGPDNYGYT	TRBV28
ASSEGGVENYGYT	TRBV6-1
ASHERRARGETQY	TRBV2